This T cell receptor (beta chain) was captured by sequencing in a study of T-cell memory formation after mild COVID-19. The overall study: Among the donors, TCR clusters were largely specific to each donor. Findings and caveats of the study: Contracting CD4+ clones lay largely in CM and EM, with CD8+ ones residing in EMRA. Whether second-wave clones peaking at day 37 were SARS-CoV-2 specific went unconfirmed.

Sample barcodes and UMIs were carried by the TCR alpha and TCR beta cDNA libraries that 5'RACE generated with constant-segment primers. In TCRdb, the 5' RACE reads were re-called with MiXCR into one record per CDR3 protein. Among 400,000 to 500,000 distinct CDR3 sequences, roughly 24% were seen once, and the ten largest hold around 9%. Germline loops: CDR1 SGHDT, CDR2 YYEEEE. With 4 bases removed from V and 1 base from J, the gap between germline ends came to 12 bases. The CDR3 length is 15 residues. Only a few counts were recorded for this clonotype. Its antigen is currently unknown. V gene TRBV5-6 combines with J gene TRBJ1-5; tentative D call: TRBD1 (5 bases). This clonotype was obtained from an adult woman who had mild COVID-19 (a few samples of this study predate the infection). Cell type and time point are not known. The sample consisted of PBMCs or a T cell subset sorted from them (not recorded which). This CDR3 reads CASSRGRGSNQPQHF. Written as DNA, the CDR3 is TGTGCCAGCAGCCGCGGGAGGGGCAGCAATCAGCCCCAGCATTTT.